This T cell receptor (beta chain) was found in a study of CD8+ T cells in alopecia areata. Study details: Recipient mice, approximately 6-11-week-old female C3H/HeJ animals, received skin from roughly 6-13-month-old C3H/HeJ graft donors with spontaneous alopecia.

TCR sequencing used cDNA made by reverse transcription of extracted RNA. Assay: immunoSEQ multiplex PCR; the TCRdb copy retains only in-frame clones and omits some. The sample shows under 350,000 clones, none of them appearing just once. This CDR3 contains 16 residues. The germline V gene has CDR1 LGHNA and CDR2 YSYQKL. Unmatched junction bases numbered 6, after V lost 4 bases and J lost 6 bases. As concerns this clone: Gene names follow the mouse nomenclature. The read ends 4 residues shy of where the CDR3 ends; the end is completed using the germline J gene.

CD4, CD8alpha, NKG2D, NKG2ACE and other markers were used to sort pooled cutaneous lymph node cells. The sequence was obtained from a C3H/HeJ mouse with alopecia areata. MHC haplotype: H2-k. V usage is TRBV2 and J usage is TRBJ2-2; TRBD1 aligns across 12 bases. Sequenced: CD4+ T cells sorted from a lymph node. The CDR3 is CASSRPGTGGPGQLYF. CDR3 DNA, as far as it was read: TGTGCCAGCAGCCGACCCGGGACAGGGGGCCCCGGG.